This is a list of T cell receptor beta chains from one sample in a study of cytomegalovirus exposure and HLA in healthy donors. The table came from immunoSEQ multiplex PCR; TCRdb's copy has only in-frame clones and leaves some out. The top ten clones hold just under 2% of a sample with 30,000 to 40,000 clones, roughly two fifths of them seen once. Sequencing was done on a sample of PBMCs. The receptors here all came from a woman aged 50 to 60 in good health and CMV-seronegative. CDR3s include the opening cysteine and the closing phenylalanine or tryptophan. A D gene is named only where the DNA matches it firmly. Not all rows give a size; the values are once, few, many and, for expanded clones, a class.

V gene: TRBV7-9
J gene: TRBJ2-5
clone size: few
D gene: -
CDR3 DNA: TGTGCCAGCAGCTTAGGAGGGCCCCAAGAGACCCAGTACTTC
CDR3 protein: CASSLGGPQETQYF

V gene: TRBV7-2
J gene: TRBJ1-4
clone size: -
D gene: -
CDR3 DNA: TGTGCCAGCAGCTTAGGGCAGGGGTCGGTAGGAGAAAAACTGTTTTTT
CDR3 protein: CASSLGQGSVGEKLFF

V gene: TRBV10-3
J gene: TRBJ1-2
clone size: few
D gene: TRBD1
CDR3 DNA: TGTGCCACTCGGTGGATCGGCAGGGGGCGCGACTATGGCTACACCTTC
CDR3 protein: CATRWIGRGRDYGYTF

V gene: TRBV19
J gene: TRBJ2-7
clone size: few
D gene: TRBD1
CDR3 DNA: TGTGCCAGTAGTACTCGACAGGGGCGGAACGAGCAGTACTTC
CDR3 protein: CASSTRQGRNEQYF

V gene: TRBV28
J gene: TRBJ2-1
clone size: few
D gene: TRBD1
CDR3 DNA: TGTGCCAGTTCGGACAGGGAAGATGAGCAGTTCTTC
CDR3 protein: CASSDREDEQFF

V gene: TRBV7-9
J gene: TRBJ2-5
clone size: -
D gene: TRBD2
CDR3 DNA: TGTGCCAGCAGCTCCTACCTAGCGGGAGGACAAGAGACCCAGTACTTC
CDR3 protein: CASSSYLAGGQETQYF

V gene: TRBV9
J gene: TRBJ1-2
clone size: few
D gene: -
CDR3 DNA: TGTGCCAGCACCCCCCTCGTATCAGCTAACTATGGCTACACCTTC
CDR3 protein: CASTPLVSANYGYTF

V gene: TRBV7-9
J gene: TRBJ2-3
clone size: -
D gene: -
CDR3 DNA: TGTGCCAGCACCAAAGGGGGAGAGGGCACAGATACGCAGTATTTT
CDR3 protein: CASTKGGEGTDTQYF

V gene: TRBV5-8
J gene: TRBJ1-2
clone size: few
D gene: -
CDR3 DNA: TGTGCCAGCAGCAGCGCTCGAGGGAAGGACTATGGCTACACCTTC
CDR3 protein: CASSSARGKDYGYTF

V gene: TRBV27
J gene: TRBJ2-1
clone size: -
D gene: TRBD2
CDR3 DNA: TGTGCCAGCAGTTTCTCGTCCTGGGGGACTAGCTCCTACAATGAGCAGTTCTTC
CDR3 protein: CASSFSSWGTSSYNEQFF

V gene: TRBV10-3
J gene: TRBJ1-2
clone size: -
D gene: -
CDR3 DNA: TGTGCCATCAATTCGGACAGCGCCTCGCCCTATGGCTACACCTTC
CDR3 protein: CAINSDSASPYGYTF

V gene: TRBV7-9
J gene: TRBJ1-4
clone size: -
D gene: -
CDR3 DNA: TGTGCCAGCACCCCCGGGGGGGGCTCTGCAACTAATGAAAAACTGTTTTTT
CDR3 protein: CASTPGGGSATNEKLFF

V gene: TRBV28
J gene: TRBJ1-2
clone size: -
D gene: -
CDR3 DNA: TGTGCCAGCAGACCGTTTGGGGGCTCTAACTATGGCTACACCTTC
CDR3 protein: CASRPFGGSNYGYTF

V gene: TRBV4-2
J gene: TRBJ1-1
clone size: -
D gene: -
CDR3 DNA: TGTGCCAGCAGCCGGAGTGGAGGGTCGTGGACTGAAGCTTTCTTT
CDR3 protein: CASSRSGGSWTEAFF

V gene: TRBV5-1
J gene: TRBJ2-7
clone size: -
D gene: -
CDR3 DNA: TGCGCCAGCAGCTTGGGCCTGACAGGATTCAAAGCCTACGAGCAGTACTTC
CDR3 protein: CASSLGLTGFKAYEQYF

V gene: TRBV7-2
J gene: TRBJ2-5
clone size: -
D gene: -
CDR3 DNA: TGTGCCAGCAGCCGATTGGTAGCGCCCCAAGAGACCCAGTACTTC
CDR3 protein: CASSRLVAPQETQYF

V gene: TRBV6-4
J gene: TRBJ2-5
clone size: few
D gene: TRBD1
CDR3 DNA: TGTGCCAGCAGTCGACAGGGGGGGACCCAAGAGACCCAGTACTTC
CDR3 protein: CASSRQGGTQETQYF

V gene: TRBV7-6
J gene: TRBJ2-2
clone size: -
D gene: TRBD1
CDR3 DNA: TGTGCCAGCAGCTCTCCGGGACAGGGGACCGGGGAGCTGTTTTTT
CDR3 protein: CASSSPGQGTGELFF

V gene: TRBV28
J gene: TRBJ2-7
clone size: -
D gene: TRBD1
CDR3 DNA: TGTGCCAGCAGTTTATCCGGACAGGGCACTTTCTACGAGCAGTACTTC
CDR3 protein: CASSLSGQGTFYEQYF

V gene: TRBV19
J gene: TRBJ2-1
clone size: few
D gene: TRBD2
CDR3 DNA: TGTGCCAGTAGTTCCCGGACTAGCGGGGCCAGCTCCTACAATGAGCAGTTCTTC
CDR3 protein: CASSSRTSGASSYNEQFF

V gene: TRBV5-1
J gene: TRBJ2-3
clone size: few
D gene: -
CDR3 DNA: TGCGCCAGCAGCTTGGGGGGCGGCACAGATACGCAGTATTTT
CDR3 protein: CASSLGGGTDTQYF

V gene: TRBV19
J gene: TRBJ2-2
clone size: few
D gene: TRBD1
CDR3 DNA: TGTGCCAGTATTTTTCGGGACAGGGGGAACACCGGGGAGCTGTTTTTT
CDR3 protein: CASIFRDRGNTGELFF

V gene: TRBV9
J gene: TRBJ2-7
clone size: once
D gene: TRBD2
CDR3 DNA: TGTGCCAGCAGCGTAGCTTCGGGGGGGGCCAGCTTCCACGAGCAGTACTTC
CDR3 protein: CASSVASGGASFHEQYF